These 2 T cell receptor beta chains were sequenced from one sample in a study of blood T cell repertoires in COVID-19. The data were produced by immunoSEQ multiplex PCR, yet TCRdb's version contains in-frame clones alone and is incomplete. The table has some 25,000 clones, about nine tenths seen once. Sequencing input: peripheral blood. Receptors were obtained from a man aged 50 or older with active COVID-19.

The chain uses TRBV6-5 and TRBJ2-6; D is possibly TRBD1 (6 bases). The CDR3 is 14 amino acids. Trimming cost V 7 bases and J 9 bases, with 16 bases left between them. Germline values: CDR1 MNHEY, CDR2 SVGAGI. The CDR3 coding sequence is TGTGCCAGCAACCCAGAGGGCAGGGGCAACGTCCTGACTTTC. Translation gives CASNPEGRGNVLTF.

CDR3 amino acids: CASRWGAGELFF. The CDR3 coding sequence is TGTGCCAGCAGATGGGGGGCCGGGGAGCTGTTTTTT. V is TRBV27 and J is TRBJ2-2; D possibly corresponds to TRBD2 (6 bases). The V end was cut by 6 bases, the J end by 6 bases, with 8 bases between. This CDR3 has 12 residues. Germline loops: CDR1 MNHEY, CDR2 SMNVEV (reference sequence).